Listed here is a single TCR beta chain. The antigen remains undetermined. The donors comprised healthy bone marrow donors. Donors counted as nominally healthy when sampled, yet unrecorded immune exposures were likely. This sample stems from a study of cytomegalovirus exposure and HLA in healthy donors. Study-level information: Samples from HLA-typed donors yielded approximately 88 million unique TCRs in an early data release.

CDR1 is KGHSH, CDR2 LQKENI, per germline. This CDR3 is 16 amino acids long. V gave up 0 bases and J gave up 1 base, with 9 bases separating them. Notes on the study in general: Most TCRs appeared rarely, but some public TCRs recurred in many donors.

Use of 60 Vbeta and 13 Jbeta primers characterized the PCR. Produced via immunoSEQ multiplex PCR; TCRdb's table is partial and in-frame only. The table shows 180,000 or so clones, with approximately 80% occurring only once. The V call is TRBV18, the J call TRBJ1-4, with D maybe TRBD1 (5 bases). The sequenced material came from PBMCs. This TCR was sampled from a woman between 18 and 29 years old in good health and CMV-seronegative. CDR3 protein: CASSPPGRETNEKLFF. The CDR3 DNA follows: TGTGCCAGCTCACCACCGGGGCGGGAAACTAATGAAAAACTGTTTTTT.